The 19 T cell receptor beta chains below come from one sample, sequenced in a study of blood T cell repertoires in COVID-19. The data were produced by immunoSEQ multiplex PCR, yet TCRdb's version contains in-frame clones alone and is incomplete. Of 20,000 or so clones in the sample, 86% are singletons; the top ten hold around a sixth. Material: peripheral blood. The source is a man in his 70s with acute or convalescent COVID-19.

The chain couples TRBV7-9 to TRBJ1-2, with 8 bases that match TRBD1. Germline V CDR1 and CDR2: SEHNR, FQNEAQ (reference sequence). The ends lost 3 bases at V and 3 bases at J; junction bases unmatched: 9. This CDR3 region has 16 residues. CDR3 sequence (DNA): TGTGCCAGCAGCTTGGGGGCAGGGGGCCGGGACTATGGCTACACCTTC. It encodes CASSLGAGGRDYGYTF.

The chain combines TRBV3-1 (or the pseudogene TRBV3-2) with TRBJ2-3; TRBD2 matches at 11 bases. V trimming: 4 bases; J trimming: 1 base; junction bases outside the gene matches: 7. The germline CDR1 and CDR2 sequences are LGHDT and YNNKEL (reference sequence). The CDR3 length is 17 residues. CDR3 residues: CASSPKASGRRTDTQYF. As DNA, the CDR3 is TGTGCCAGCAGCCCCAAGGCTAGCGGGAGGCGCACAGATACGCAGTATTTT.

The rearrangement uses TRBV18 and TRBJ2-5, with TRBD1 as a possible D gene (6 bases). The length of the CDR3 is 14 residues. Trimming stripped 2 bases from V and 5 bases from J, with 12 bases between. Germline V lookup: CDR1 KGHSH, CDR2 LQKENI. DNA of the CDR3: TGTGCCAGCTCACCAGAGCGAAGGGGGGAGACCCAGTACTTC. Translated: CASSPERRGETQYF.

This sequence joins TRBV28 and TRBJ1-6; D gene uncertain. CDR1 and CDR2 (germline): MDHEN, SYDVKM. The CDR3 runs 14 residues. Trimming removed 3 bases at V and 5 bases at J, with 8 bases between. The CDR3 DNA follows: TGTGCCAGCAGTTTCGGACTGGATAATTCACCCCTCCACTTT. It codes for CASSFGLDNSPLHF. Using reference TRBV28 and TRBJ1-6 for the parts outside the CDR3, the full variable domain is DVKVTQSSRYLVKRTGEKVFLECVQDMDHENMFWYRQDPGLGLRLIYFSYDVKMKEKGDIPEGYSVSREKKERFSLILESASTNQTSMYLCASSFGLDNSPLHFGNGTRLTVT.

This clone was counted once. The chain couples TRBV11-2 to TRBJ2-3; a possible D gene is TRBD2 (6 bases). This CDR3 comprises 14 residues. Germline CDR1 is SGHAT and CDR2 is FQNNGV. V was trimmed by 10 bases and J by 2 bases, leaving 16 bases between them. The CDR3 nucleotides read TGTGCCAACTCGCGGAGGGATCCCACAGATACGCAGTATTTT. Amino acid sequence: CANSRRDPTDTQYF.

This clone was seen once. The chain is built from TRBV2 and TRBJ2-3; TRBD2 aligns across 7 bases. The V gene end was trimmed by 8 bases and the J gene end by 5 bases; junction bases not matched to a gene: 4. The CDR3 length is 12 residues. Germline assignment: CDR1 SNHLY and CDR2 FYNNEI. The CDR3 nucleotides are TGTGCCAGCCGTAGCGGGTTAGATACGCAGTATTTT. Its translation is CASRSGLDTQYF.

V gene TRBV14 combines with J gene TRBJ1-2, with D unresolved. The CDR3 is 15 amino acids. Trimming removed 1 base from V and 6 bases from J, with 15 bases in between. The germline CDR1 and CDR2 sequences are SGHDN and FVKESK. The CDR3 nucleotides are TGTGCCAGCAGCCAAGCGACTCCCCAAGACCATGGCTACACCTTC. This encodes CASSQATPQDHGYTF. Full variable domain (outside the CDR3, taken from reference TRBV14 and TRBJ1-2): EAGVTQFPSHSVIEKGQTVTLRCDPISGHDNLYWYRRVMGKEIKFLLHFVKESKQDESGMPNNRFLAERTGGTYSTLKVQPAELEDSGVYFCASSQATPQDHGYTFGSGTRLTVV.

The V and J genes are TRBV20-1 and TRBJ2-3; the match to TRBD2 covers 9 bases. The J segment lost 2 bases and the V segment lost 3 bases, leaving 9 bases of the junction unmatched. This CDR3 comprises 16 residues. Germline V lookup: CDR1 DFQATT, CDR2 SNEGSKA (reference sequence). This CDR3 is CSASYQLAGPTDTQYF. For the CDR3, the DNA is TGCAGTGCTAGTTACCAGCTAGCGGGGCCCACAGATACGCAGTATTTT.

This chain links TRBV7-3 with TRBJ2-2; 8 nucleotides align to TRBD2. Germline V gene data show CDR1 as SGHTA and CDR2 as FQGTGA. This CDR3 region has 14 residues. The junction had 5 bases not matched to a gene; V was cut back by 4 bases and J by 7 bases. Here the CDR3 reads CASSSAGVHGELFF. In nucleotides, the CDR3 is TGTGCCAGCAGCTCAGCGGGAGTCCACGGGGAGCTGTTTTTT.

This rearrangement joins TRBV19 to TRBJ1-2; maybe TRBD1 (5 bases). The CDR3 runs to 13 residues. Germline CDR1 is LNHDA and CDR2 is SQIVND (reference sequence). The V end lost 3 bases, the J end lost 3 bases, and 8 bases lay between the germline ends. The CDR3 spells CASSIQGYYGYTF. CDR3 DNA: TGTGCCAGTAGTATTCAGGGCTACTATGGCTACACCTTC.

The chain is built from TRBV7-2 and TRBJ1-1; D unclear. The CDR3 runs to 13 residues. Germline V gene lookup returns CDR1 SGHTA and CDR2 FQGNSA. Trimming took off 1 base at V and 1 base at J, with 4 bases between the two ends. The CDR3 sequence is CASSLEQNTEAFF. In DNA, the CDR3 is TGTGCCAGCAGCTTAGAACAGAACACTGAAGCTTTCTTT.

This clone was seen once. This sequence joins TRBV19 and TRBJ2-2; 9 bases are shared with TRBD2. Trimming took 5 bases from V and 10 from J; bases not matched to a gene: 8. CDR3 length: 14 residues. CDR1 and CDR2 from the germline V gene are LNHDA and SQIVND (reference sequence). The CDR3 DNA reads as TGTGCCAGTAGTTTGGGACTAGCTGTAACGGAGCTGTTTTTT. This encodes CASSLGLAVTELFF.

This clone showed up just a few times. The chain has TRBV3-1 (or the pseudogene TRBV3-2) and TRBJ1-1, with unresolved D. With 6 bases removed from V and 5 bases from J, the gap between germline ends came to 10 bases. Germline lookup yields CDR1 LGHDT and CDR2 YNNKEL (reference sequence). There are 12 residues in the CDR3. CDR3 DNA: TGTGCCAGCAGTATATTGAGTACTGAAGCTTTCTTT. Protein sequence: CASSILSTEAFF.

The chain combines TRBV7-3 with TRBJ2-3; D not resolved. V was clipped by 3 bases and J by 6 bases, with 10 bases between them. The CDR3 is made up of 13 amino acids. CDR1 is SGHTA and CDR2 is FQGTGA in the germline V gene. CDR3 nucleotides: TGTGCCAGCAGCTTTGAAGTCCAGGATACGCAGTATTTT. Its translation is CASSFEVQDTQYF.

V is TRBV4-1 and J is TRBJ1-5, with TRBD1 matching 8 bases. The CDR3 sequence is 16 residues long. V was clipped by 1 base and J by 4 bases; unmatched bases: 6. The V gene's germline CDR1 is MGHRA and CDR2 YSYEKL. CDR3 in amino acids: CASSQGQGLSNQPQHF. The CDR3 region has the DNA TGCGCCAGCAGCCAAGGACAGGGGTTAAGTAATCAGCCCCAGCATTTT.

This clone is a singleton in its sample. The V and J genes are TRBV6-5 and TRBJ1-6; D not certain. The germline CDR1 and CDR2 sequences are MNHEY and SVGAGI. V was cut by 7 bases and J by 8 bases, with 15 bases left in between. This CDR3 contains 14 residues. CDR3 sequence (DNA): TGTGCCAGCAAGAGTCAGTTAGGAGATTCACCCCTCCACTTT. The encoded protein is CASKSQLGDSPLHF.

This sequence joins TRBV9 and TRBJ2-2, with a weak D call TRBD1 (5 bases). CDR3 length: 17 residues. Germline loops: CDR1 SGDLS, CDR2 YYNGEE. Trimming took 4 bases from V and 1 from J, leaving 17 bases between them. The CDR3 here is CASSTDRIHQNTGELFF. The CDR3 DNA reads as TGTGCCAGCAGCACCGACAGAATCCATCAGAACACCGGGGAGCTGTTTTTT.

V and J are TRBV18 and TRBJ2-1, with a tentative D call TRBD2 (6 bases). The CDR3 runs 15 residues. CDR1 KGHSH and CDR2 LQKENI come from the germline V gene. V was shortened by 5 bases and J by 1 base, with 12 bases between the two germline ends. CDR3 coding DNA: TGTGCCAGCTCAATACTAGCAGAATCCTACAATGAGCAGTTCTTC. Translated: CASSILAESYNEQFF.

This rearrangement joins TRBV7-9 to TRBJ1-4; 9 bases are shared with TRBD1. The junction had 13 bases not matched to a gene; V was cut back by 3 bases and J by 11 bases. CDR1 and CDR2 from the germline V gene are SEHNR and FQNEAQ (reference sequence). The CDR3 spans 16 residues. CDR3 coding DNA: TGTGCCAGCAGCTTCCCCCCGGGACAGGGCTTCGATAAACTGTTTTTT. It specifies CASSFPPGQGFDKLFF.